The clone carrying this T cell receptor beta chain appeared many times. Its target is not known. This record belongs to a study of human T cells and chemical hapten exposure. Turning to the study itself: During the roughly 25-week study period, patients had diphenylcyclopropenone applied to the scalp every week. TCR yields per sample varied mostly from small pooled library volume differences. Notes on the study in general: With alopecia, donors may have immune responses unlike healthy people's.

One entry per CDR3 protein results from TCRdb running MiXCR on the RACE reads. The sample holds approximately 60,000 distinct CDR3 sequences, about 11% seen once. As to time point: pre-sensitization, week 0. Documented treatment: therapeutic diphenylcyclopropenone sensitization with weekly scalp DPC. Looked up from germline, CDR1 is SNHLY and CDR2 is FYNNEI. The V end was cut by 6 bases, the J end by 8 bases, with 16 bases between. This CDR3 region has 14 residues. The chain is built from TRBV2 and TRBJ1-4; D may be TRBD1 (5 bases). The sequencing here drew on whole blood, taken in connection with sensitization to the hapten diphenylcyclopropenone (DPC). The sequence came from a woman aged 40 to 50 with alopecia areata. Some clones in this sample may be carry-over from other donors' samples. Written as DNA, the CDR3 is TGTGCCAGCAGGTTGACAAGATGGGACGAAAAACTGTTTTTT. Its translation is CASRLTRWDEKLFF.